The source of this T cell receptor beta chain is a study of PD-1 blockade in classical Hodgkin lymphoma. Study-wide results and limits: Healthy donors were reported to have higher baseline TCR diversity than newly diagnosed patients. Complete responders entered with baseline diversity on par with newly diagnosed patients, the results showed.

Germline assignment: CDR1 SGHNT and CDR2 YENEEA. The germline V and J ends were trimmed by 5 bases and 5 bases, with 13 bases remaining between them. There are 14 residues in the CDR3. Profiling relied on immunoSEQ multiplex PCR, and the TCRdb table lists in-frame clones only, not all of them. The sample lists 30,000 or so clones; roughly 80% were seen once. Turning to this clone: Its cognate antigen is unknown.

The time point here: cycle 4 day 1 (C4D1), after five to seven weeks of nivolumab. Relapses following autologous stem cell transplantation were seen in all patients, with brentuximab vedotin exposure varying. When best responses were assessed, they were complete response, partial response or progressive disease. The sequence was collected from a human donor with classical Hodgkin lymphoma. The J gene is TRBJ1-3, the V gene TRBV11-3; unclear D gene. The sample consisted of peripheral blood mononuclear cells (PBMCs), taken before the fourth cycle of nivolumab. CDR3 sequence: CASSRPGRRNTIYF. In nucleotides, the CDR3 is TGTGCCAGCAGCCGACCGGGCCGGAGAAACACCATATATTTT.